This T cell receptor beta chain was found in a study of cytomegalovirus exposure and HLA in healthy donors. Points from the study as a whole: According to the study, around 150 TCR beta chains were cytomegalovirus-associated.

PCR amplification relied on 60 Vbeta primers (plus 13 Jbeta primers). TCRdb's table, derived via immunoSEQ multiplex PCR, lists solely in-frame clones and lacks some. The sample lists around 140,000 clones; approximately 60% were seen once. As for this clone: As yet, its antigen is unknown.

Germline assignment: CDR1 SGDLS and CDR2 YYNGEE. V trimming: 2 bases; J trimming: 3 bases; junction bases outside the gene matches: 4. The CDR3 runs to 17 residues. The rearrangement uses TRBV9 and TRBJ2-1, with TRBD2 matching 14 bases. The source is a woman aged 40 to 50 in good health and CMV-seronegative. Sequenced material: PBMCs. The CDR3 spells CASSVTGTSGGYNEQFF. The CDR3 DNA reads as TGTGCCAGCAGCGTGACCGGGACTAGCGGGGGCTACAATGAGCAGTTCTTC.